Presented here are 15 T cell receptor beta chains from one specimen sequenced in a study of T cells in Graves' hyperthyroidism and ophthalmopathy. Researchers took RNA transcripts and amplified the TCR beta CDR3 regions from them. When the TCR CDR3 underwent first-round RT-PCR, the HTBI primer set was used. TCRdb reanalysed the multiplex PCR reads using MiXCR and keeps one entry per CDR3 protein. The sample consists of some 490,000 distinct CDR3 sequences, about 20% of them appearing once. Source material: blood. The receptors originated from a woman aged 70 to 79 with Graves' ophthalmopathy.

In this sample, this clonotype turned up many times. CDR3 sequence reads: CAWSVSGQHNQPQHF. CDR3 sequence (DNA): TGTGCCTGGAGTGTATCCGGACAGCACAATCAGCCCCAGCATTTT. The V and J genes are TRBV30 and TRBJ1-5; D is possibly TRBD1 (6 bases). The length of the CDR3 is 15 residues. Germline V gene sequence: CDR1 GTSNPN, CDR2 SVGIG (reference sequence). V lost 0 bases, J lost 3 bases, and 12 bases lay in between.

The chain joins TRBV7-3 to TRBJ2-1; 12 nucleotides agree with TRBD2. The CDR3 covers 15 residues. V shed 5 bases and J 6 bases; nucleotides not matched to a gene: 5. Germline CDR1 is SGHTA and CDR2 is FQGTGA. The CDR3 DNA is TGTGCCAGCAGCCCTAGCGGGAGGGCCATCAATGAGCAGTTCTTC. Translation gives CASSPSGRAINEQFF.

The chain recombines TRBV11-2 with TRBJ2-7, with D possibly being TRBD2 (5 bases). The CDR3 runs to 14 residues. Trimming took off 5 bases at V and 4 bases at J, with 15 bases between the two ends. Germline CDR1 reads SGHAT; CDR2 reads FQNNGV. The CDR3 nucleotides are TGTGCCAGCAGCCCAATCGGACTTCAGTACGAGCAGTACTTC. This sequence encodes CASSPIGLQYEQYF.

This clonotype was counted a few times. V gene TRBV12-3 or TRBV12-4 combines with J gene TRBJ2-7; the match to TRBD1 covers 9 bases. The CDR3 sequence is 14 residues long. Trimming took 5 bases from V and 5 from J; bases not matched to a gene: 7. The CDR3 is CASSTRDRVHEQYF. CDR3 nucleotide sequence: TGTGCCAGCAGTACCCGGGACAGGGTCCACGAGCAGTACTTC.

On this clonotype: Just one base apart from a much larger clone, this may be a read error. The CDR3 reads CAGSSTLRIAGLDTQYF. As DNA, the CDR3 is TGTGCCGGCAGTTCCACCTTGAGAATAGCGGGATTAGATACGCAGTATTTT. The gene calls are TRBV28 and TRBJ2-3; 8 bases are shared with TRBD2. CDR1 and CDR2 from the germline V gene are MDHEN and SYDVKM. The CDR3 spans 17 residues.

The sample holds a few counts of this clonotype. The V and J genes are TRBV6-1 and TRBJ2-2; 12 bases map to TRBD2. Germline CDR1 reads MNHNS; CDR2 reads SASEGT. Losses at the gene ends were 5 bases for V and 8 bases for J; bases not matched to a gene: 18. The CDR3 is made up of 19 amino acids. The CDR3 sequence: CASSFLGLAGKGGTGELFF. CDR3 nucleotides: TGTGCCAGCAGTTTCCTTGGACTAGCGGGAAAGGGGGGGACTGGGGAGCTGTTTTTT.

A few counts support this clonotype. The chain has TRBV19 and TRBJ2-3; D possibly corresponds to TRBD1 (6 bases). The ends were cut back, 7 bases at V and 0 bases at J, with 11 bases in the middle. The V gene's germline CDR1 is LNHDA and CDR2 SQIVND (reference sequence). The CDR3 extends over 14 amino acids. CDR3 nucleotide sequence: TGTGCCAGTACTGAACAGGGTAGCACAGATACGCAGTATTTT. Translation gives CASTEQGSTDTQYF.

This clonotype has ten or more counts. The CDR3 nucleotides are TGTGCCAGCAGTTGGGAGACAGGGATAAATGAGCAGTTCTTC. It encodes CASSWETGINEQFF. The chain joins TRBV6-2 or TRBV6-3 to TRBJ2-1, with 7 bases that match TRBD1. The CDR3 spans 14 residues. The junction had 7 bases not matched to a gene; V was cut back by 4 bases and J by 7 bases. Germline lookup yields CDR1 MNHEY and CDR2 SVGEGT.

The rearrangement joins TRBV6-1 to TRBJ2-3; tentative D call: TRBD1 (6 bases). This CDR3 comprises 16 residues. The germline V gene has CDR1 MNHNS and CDR2 SASEGT. V was clipped by 3 bases and J by 1 base, with 14 bases between them. The CDR3 bases are TGTGCCAGCAGTGATTATAGGGGGTGGGGCACAGATACGCAGTATTTT. Protein: CASSDYRGWGTDTQYF.

This clonotype has just one count. The J gene is TRBJ2-2, the V gene TRBV4-3; 8 bases line up with TRBD2. The CDR3 sequence is 18 residues long. Germline CDR1 LGHNA, CDR2 YSLEER. Trimming removed 0 bases from V and 4 bases from J; junction bases left unmatched: 10. The CDR3 region is CASSQDRVREAPTGELFF. The CDR3 region has the DNA TGCGCCAGCAGCCAAGATCGGGTGCGGGAGGCCCCCACCGGGGAGCTGTTTTTT.

This chain uses TRBV3-1 with TRBJ2-2; 8 bases are shared with TRBD1. CDR1 is LGHDT, CDR2 YNNKEL, per germline (reference sequence). The V gene end was trimmed by 4 bases and the J gene end by 3 bases; junction bases not matched to a gene: 13. The CDR3 covers 18 residues. The CDR3 loop is CASSPRAGGLKDTGELFF. DNA of the CDR3: TGTGCCAGCAGCCCCCGCGCAGGGGGCTTGAAGGACACCGGGGAGCTGTTTTTT.

This clonotype was seen more than once but under ten times. V and J are TRBV10-3 and TRBJ2-3; D is unclear. The CDR3 runs 13 residues. The germline V gene has CDR1 ENHRY and CDR2 SYGVKD. Trimming pared 6 bases from V and 2 bases from J, leaving 9 bases between. The CDR3 reads CAISGRATDTQYF. The CDR3 region has the DNA TGTGCCATCAGCGGTAGAGCCACAGATACGCAGTATTTT.

The chain carries TRBV6-9 and TRBJ2-6, with 9 positions matching TRBD1. Germline CDR1 and CDR2: MNHGY and SVAAGI. CDR3 size: 20 residues. The V segment lost 3 bases and the J segment 3 bases; nucleotides outside the gene matches: 15. The chain's CDR3 is CASSYILGTGITSGANVLTF. The CDR3 coding sequence is TGTGCCAGCAGTTACATCCTCGGGACAGGGATTACAAGTGGGGCCAACGTCCTGACTTTC.

The V gene is TRBV30, the J gene TRBJ2-3; D gene uncertain. Germline V gene lookup returns CDR1 GTSNPN and CDR2 SVGIG (reference sequence). V lost 4 bases and J 0 bases, leaving 2 bases between the germline ends. This CDR3 contains 11 residues. This chain's CDR3 is CAWTSTDTQYF. DNA for the CDR3: TGTGCCTGGACTAGCACAGATACGCAGTATTTT.

This clonotype was picked up a small number of times. This chain uses TRBV27 with TRBJ2-5; a possible D gene is TRBD2 (6 bases). V was clipped by 5 bases and J by 2 bases, with 21 bases between them. The CDR3 spans 17 residues. Germline assignment: CDR1 MNHEY and CDR2 SMNVEV (reference sequence). DNA for the CDR3: TGTGCCAGCAGTGGGGGGAAGGGACCTCCGGGGCAAGAGACCCAGTACTTC. As protein: CASSGGKGPPGQETQYF.